The sequence of this T cell receptor (beta chain) was determined in a study of T-cell reconstitution after alpha-beta-depleted transplantation in children. On this clonotype: Its antigen remains unknown.

Points from the study as a whole: A year post-transplant, T-cell counts and diversity derived mostly from newly produced T cells. The high TCRbeta diversity at day 60 in some patients came from surviving recipient T cells and thymic progenitors. After transplant, at about two months, alpha-beta T cells were reportedly derived from several hundred expanded graft clones.

There are 15 residues in the CDR3. Germline V gives CDR1 LNHNV, CDR2 YYDKDF (reference sequence). V was cut by 5 bases and J by 2 bases, with 14 bases left in between. Unique molecular identifiers were incorporated when the TCRbeta library was constructed. TCRdb ran MiXCR on the PCR reads and lists one entry per CDR3 protein. The table shows about 110,000 distinct CDR3 sequences, with about 6.4% occurring only once. Sequenced here: PBMCs, mostly from graft donor cells, sampled 360 days after TCRalphabeta/CD19-depleted stem cell transplant. The chain employs TRBV15 and TRBJ2-3; D remains ambiguous. This TCR derives from a male patient aged 2-10 years who had a stem cell transplant for acute lymphoblastic leukemia, so the T cells may come from the graft donor. The CDR3: CATSFMAGFTDTQYF. Written as DNA, the CDR3 is TGTGCCACCAGCTTCATGGCAGGATTCACAGATACGCAGTATTTT.